A selection of T cell receptor beta chains follows, all from one sample in a study of control samples from healthy donors and cancer patients. TCRdb keeps only in-frame clones here, not all; method: immunoSEQ multiplex PCR. This table has about 130,000 clones, roughly 84% appearing once. The sequencing sample was made of blood. These receptors originate from a man aged 18 to 29 in good health. The CDR3 runs from the conserved cysteine through the conserved F or W. A D gene is named only where the DNA matches it firmly. Not all rows give a size; the values are once, few, many and, for expanded clones, a class.

>TRBV29-1|TRBJ2-5|NA|NA
TGCAGCGTTGAAGATCATAGGACACAACAAGAGACCCAGTACTTC
CSVEDHRTQQETQYF
>TRBV30|TRBJ2-7|NA|NA
TGTGCCTGGCGAAGAGACAGTCACAACGAGCAGTACTTC
CAWRRDSHNEQYF
>TRBV7-2|TRBJ2-2|NA|TRBD1
TGTGCCAGCAGCTCCAGGGGGCGCACCGGGGAGCTGTTTTTT
CASSSRGRTGELFF
>TRBV18|TRBJ2-6|NA|NA
TGTGCCAGCTCACCACTCCCTGGGGCCAACGTCCTGACTTTC
CASSPLPGANVLTF
>TRBV5-1|TRBJ2-2|NA|TRBD1
TGCGCCAGCAGCCATAGACAGGGGGACGCCGGGGAGCTGTTTTTT
CASSHRQGDAGELFF
>TRBV7-3|TRBJ1-1|NA|NA
TGTGCCAGCAGTTCGCAGGGGAGTGACACTGAAGCTTTCTTT
CASSSQGSDTEAFF
>TRBV27|TRBJ2-1|NA|NA
TGTGCCAGCAGTTTAGCCAGGCGGGCACGTACCTACAATGAGCAGTTCTTC
CASSLARRARTYNEQFF
>TRBV11-3|TRBJ2-2|NA|NA
TGTGCCAGCAGCTCCTCCCCCGGGGAGCTGTTTTTT
CASSSSPGELFF
>TRBV7-2|TRBJ2-3|few|TRBD1
TGTGCCAGCAGCACCTACAGGGGAACAGATACGCAGTATTTT
CASSTYRGTDTQYF
>TRBV2|TRBJ2-5|NA|TRBD2
TGTGCCAGCAGGCCAAGCGGGAGTTCGGGAGAGACCCAGTACTTC
CASRPSGSSGETQYF
>TRBV3-1/TRBV3-2|TRBJ2-3|NA|NA
TGTGCCAGCAGCCCCCCGACAGATACGCAGTATTTT
CASSPPTDTQYF
>TRBV27|TRBJ2-7|NA|TRBD1
TGTGCCAGCAGGCCTGGGACAGAGGGATACGAGCAGTACTTC
CASRPGTEGYEQYF
>TRBV5-6|TRBJ2-5|NA|TRBD1
TGTGCCAGCAGCTTGGAACCAGGGGGCGGAGAGACCCAGTACTTC
CASSLEPGGGETQYF
>TRBV27|TRBJ1-2|NA|TRBD1
TGTGCCAGCAGTGTAGCCCCGACAGGGTACTATGGCTACACCTTC
CASSVAPTGYYGYTF
>TRBV12-3/TRBV12-4|TRBJ1-2|NA|NA
TGTGCCAGCAGTCAGAGGCAGCGCTATGGCTACACCTTC
CASSQRQRYGYTF
>TRBV9|TRBJ2-5|NA|NA
TGTGCCAGCAGCCCTCCGGGACGGGGAGAGACCCAGTACTTC
CASSPPGRGETQYF
>TRBV18|TRBJ2-7|NA|NA
TGTGCCAGCTCAGCCAGACTGAGCCGAGTTGATTCCTACGAGCAGTACTTC
CASSARLSRVDSYEQYF
>TRBV2|TRBJ2-7|NA|NA
TGTGCCAGCAGTGAAGGAGGGAAGCAGTACTTC
CASSEGGKQYF
>TRBV7-9|TRBJ2-5|once|TRBD2
TGTGCCAGCAGCCGACGATTAGCGGGCCCTCCCCAAGAGACCCAGTACTTC
CASSRRLAGPPQETQYF
>TRBV24-1|TRBJ1-5|once|TRBD1
TGTGCCACCAGCTCGACAGGGGTTCAGCCCCAGCATTTT
CATSSTGVQPQHF
>TRBV5-1|TRBJ2-7|once|NA
TGCGCCAGCAGCTTGACGGAGCTGACCCACGAGCAGTACTTC
CASSLTELTHEQYF
>TRBV27|TRBJ2-7|NA|TRBD2
TGTGCCAGCAGTTTAGTCTTCGGGTTCGGGGGGGACTACGAGCAGTACTTC
CASSLVFGFGGDYEQYF
>TRBV6-5|TRBJ1-1|NA|NA
TGTGCCAGCAGTTACTACAGGTCGGAGACTGAAGCTTTCTTT
CASSYYRSETEAFF
>TRBV14|TRBJ2-7|few|NA
TGTGCCAGCAGCCAAGTGGGCCGGAACGAGCAGTACTTC
CASSQVGRNEQYF
>TRBV13|TRBJ2-7|NA|TRBD2
TGTGCCAGCAGCTCCCGGGGAGCGGGAACGGTAGGGTCGCAGTACTTC
CASSSRGAGTVGSQYF
>TRBV7-2|TRBJ1-2|NA|NA
TGTGCCAGCAGGGGGACCTACAGTGGCTACACCTTC
CASRGTYSGYTF
>TRBV21-1|TRBJ2-2|NA|NA
TGTGCCAGCAGCAAAAGACGGCCGAACACCGGGGAGCTGTTTTTT
CASSKRRPNTGELFF
>TRBV18|TRBJ2-7|NA|TRBD1
TGTGCCAGCTCTCCTGCGACAGGGGGTAACCTTTACGAGCAGTACTTC
CASSPATGGNLYEQYF
>TRBV12-3/TRBV12-4|TRBJ2-2|NA|NA
TGTGCCAGCACCCGACAGGAACCCGGGGAGCTGTTTTTT
CASTRQEPGELFF
>TRBV9|TRBJ2-2|once|TRBD2
TGTGCCAGCAGCGTAGCCCCCAGTGGCGGGAGGGTGAGCGGGGAGCTGTTTTTT
CASSVAPSGGRVSGELFF
>TRBV11-1|TRBJ1-6|NA|NA
TGTGCCAGCGAAGACAGTAATTCACCCCTCCACTTT
CASEDSNSPLHF
>TRBV6-5|TRBJ1-3|few|NA
TGTGCCGGAGGGGCCTTATATGGAAACACCATATATTTT
CAGGALYGNTIYF
>TRBV7-8|TRBJ2-1|NA|NA
TGTGCCAGCAGCTTAAGTGTTCGAGAGGGTCCCTTCAATGAGCAGTTCTTC
CASSLSVREGPFNEQFF
>TRBV27|TRBJ2-1|NA|NA
TGTGCCAGCAGTTTCAGGGGCCCGAGCTCCTACAATGAGCAGTTCTTC
CASSFRGPSSYNEQFF
>TRBV14|TRBJ2-5|NA|TRBD2
TGTGCCAGCAGTTGGGGACTAGTAAAGACCCAGTACTTC
CASSWGLVKTQYF
>TRBV5-1|TRBJ1-2|NA|NA
TGCGCCAGCAGCTTGGGGCGGGCCCTCTATGGCTACACCTTC
CASSLGRALYGYTF
>TRBV12-5|TRBJ1-2|NA|NA
TGTGCTAGTGGTTTGGATTCAGACCTGGGAGGCTACACCTTC
CASGLDSDLGGYTF
>TRBV7-3|TRBJ2-1|few|TRBD2
TGTGCCAGCAGCTTGGGACTAGCGGGCAATGAGCAGTTCTTC
CASSLGLAGNEQFF
>TRBV6-5|TRBJ1-5|once|NA
TGTGCCAGCAGAGGTACGGGCAATCAGCCCCAGCATTTT
CASRGTGNQPQHF
>TRBV18|TRBJ2-2|NA|TRBD2
TGTGCCAGCTCACCTGCCGGACTAGCGGGAGGTTTTACCGGGGAGCTGTTTTTT
CASSPAGLAGGFTGELFF
>TRBV4-3|TRBJ2-2|NA|NA
TGCGCCAGCAGCCAAGAGACCCCAAAGAGGGGCACCGGGGAGCTGTTTTTT
CASSQETPKRGTGELFF
>TRBV6-4|TRBJ2-1|NA|TRBD2
TGTGCCAGCAGTGACTCAGCGGGAGGGTACAATGAGCAGTTCTTC
CASSDSAGGYNEQFF
>TRBV27|TRBJ2-7|NA|NA
TGTGCCAGCAGTCAGGATCCGACTGAGCGGTTTGGATACGAGCAGTACTTC
CASSQDPTERFGYEQYF
>TRBV11-3|TRBJ2-1|NA|TRBD1
TGTGCCAGCAGCTCCGCCGGGACAGGGGCGAATAATGAGCAGTTCTTC
CASSSAGTGANNEQFF
>TRBV6-5|TRBJ1-6|NA|NA
TGTGCCAGCAGTTATTCTCAAGGAGGCTCACCCCTCCACTTT
CASSYSQGGSPLHF
>TRBV21-1|TRBJ2-7|NA|NA
TGTGCCAGCAGCAAAGGGCCAACTGTTGGGGATTACGAGCAGTACTTC
CASSKGPTVGDYEQYF
>TRBV7-3|TRBJ2-2|NA|TRBD1
TGTGCCAGCAGCTTACCCGTGGCCGGGACAGGACCCACCGGGGAGCTGTTTTTT
CASSLPVAGTGPTGELFF
>TRBV7-2|TRBJ2-1|NA|NA
TGTGCCAGCAGCTTAAAAGTCACCGGGGTGTATGAGCAGTTCTTC
CASSLKVTGVYEQFF
>TRBV9|TRBJ1-2|NA|NA
TGTGCCAGCGGTCGAGACTTAGGCTACACCTTC
CASGRDLGYTF
>TRBV4-1|TRBJ2-2|NA|NA
TGCGCCAGCAGCCTTACCGGGGAGCTGTTTTTT
CASSLTGELFF
>TRBV6-5|TRBJ2-3|NA|TRBD2
TGTGCCAGCAGGCCACTAGCGTCAGATACGCAGTATTTT
CASRPLASDTQYF
>TRBV3-1/TRBV3-2|TRBJ2-1|NA|NA
TGTGCCAGCTTGTCACAGGGCGAGCAGTTCTTC
CASLSQGEQFF
>TRBV28|TRBJ2-1|few|TRBD2
TGTGCCAGCAGTTTAGGACTAGCAAACAATGAGCAGTTCTTC
CASSLGLANNEQFF
>TRBV3-1/TRBV3-2|TRBJ1-4|NA|NA
TGTGCCAGCAGCCCACCGCACCCCAGTTTTGCAACTAATGAAAAACTGTTTTTT
CASSPPHPSFATNEKLFF
>TRBV2|TRBJ2-7|NA|TRBD1
TGTGCCAGCTCCCCAAGGACAGGAACCTACGAGCAGTACTTC
CASSPRTGTYEQYF
>TRBV11-2|TRBJ2-7|NA|NA
TGTGCCAGCAGCGGTTTCGGTGAATCCGGCTACGAGCAGTACTTC
CASSGFGESGYEQYF
>TRBV14|TRBJ1-4|NA|TRBD1
TGTGCCAGCAGCCCTCTGGGACAGTCTAATGAAAAACTGTTTTTT
CASSPLGQSNEKLFF
>TRBV4-2|TRBJ1-2|NA|NA
TGTGCCAGCAGCCAAGAACCACGGGACGTCGGATATGGCTACACCTTC
CASSQEPRDVGYGYTF